A selection of T cell receptor beta chains follows, all from one sample in a study of shared clonotypes between healthy human individuals. TCRdb's copy holds only in-frame clones and misses some; the assay was immunoSEQ multiplex PCR. The repertoire holds some 1,400,000 clones, with approximately 97% as singletons. The sample comprised naive CD4+ T cells sorted from blood. The receptors were sampled from a man aged 30 to 39 in good health. CDR3s include the opening cysteine and the closing phenylalanine or tryptophan. Fields, in order: J gene, D gene, V gene, clone size, CDR3 protein, CDR3 DNA. A D gene is named only where the DNA matches it firmly. Size is stated for part of the rows, as once, few or many counts, or as a class when the clone is expanded.

TRBJ2-3 - TRBV5-1 - CASSLFRGSTDTQYF TGCGCCAGCAGCTTGTTTCGGGGTAGCACAGATACGCAGTATTTT
TRBJ1-1 - TRBV2 - CASNGASRVDTEAFF TGTGCCAGCAACGGAGCCTCCAGGGTTGACACTGAAGCTTTCTTT
TRBJ1-5 - TRBV7-2 - CASSLSEGSNQPQHF TGTGCCAGCAGCTTATCCGAGGGGAGCAATCAGCCCCAGCATTTT
TRBJ2-7 - TRBV7-2 - CASSRLGVEQYF TGTGCCAGCAGCAGACTCGGGGTCGAGCAGTACTTC
TRBJ1-3 - TRBV27 - CASSVRAGNTIYF TGTGCCAGCAGCGTACGGGCTGGAAACACCATATATTTT
TRBJ2-2 - TRBV15 - CATSRDNRGGGLFF TGTGCCACCAGCAGAGATAATCGGGGTGGGGGGCTGTTTTTT
TRBJ2-5 - TRBV6-5 - CASSPGTRGQETQYF TGTGCCAGCAGCCCAGGGACGAGAGGGCAAGAGACCCAGTACTTC
TRBJ1-2 - TRBV6-1 - CASSEANQGMYGYTF TGTGCCAGCAGTGAAGCAAACCAGGGGATGTATGGCTACACCTTC
TRBJ2-7 TRBD2 TRBV28 - CASKTSAYPYEQYF TGTGCCAGCAAAACTAGCGCCTACCCCTACGAGCAGTACTTC
TRBJ1-1 - TRBV29-1 once CSVEPHYTEAFF TGCAGCGTTGAACCACATTACACTGAAGCTTTCTTT
TRBJ1-5 - TRBV30 - CAWSVAGYSNQPQHF TGTGCCTGGAGTGTAGCCGGGTATAGCAATCAGCCCCAGCATTTT
TRBJ1-1 TRBD1 TRBV27 once CASSFQGGNTEAFF TGTGCCAGCTCCTTCCAGGGGGGGAACACTGAAGCTTTCTTT
TRBJ2-2 - TRBV5-1 - CASSLGQHTGELFF TGCGCCAGCAGCTTGGGACAGCACACCGGGGAGCTGTTTTTT
TRBJ2-7 - TRBV6-1 - CASSDGTVLFYEQYF TGTGCCAGCAGTGACGGGACCGTTCTGTTCTACGAGCAGTACTTC
TRBJ2-1 - TRBV5-6 - CASRFEREFYNEQFF TGTGCCAGCAGATTTGAACGGGAGTTCTACAATGAGCAGTTCTTC
TRBJ1-2 TRBD1 TRBV7-2 - CASSRYRGHDGYTF TGTGCCAGCAGCAGGTACAGGGGGCACGATGGCTACACCTTC
TRBJ2-3 TRBD2 TRBV5-1 - CASSWASGSTDTQYF TGCGCCAGCAGCTGGGCTAGCGGGAGTACAGATACGCAGTATTTT
TRBJ2-7 TRBD2 TRBV18 - CASSPTSGREYEQYF TGTGCCAGCTCGCCCACTAGCGGGAGGGAATACGAGCAGTACTTC
TRBJ2-1 TRBD2 TRBV7-2 - CASSMTLGTSAYNEQFF TGTGCCAGCAGCATGACACTCGGGACTAGCGCCTACAATGAGCAGTTCTTC
TRBJ2-2 - TRBV7-6 - CASSLSRGSGELFF TGTGCCAGCAGCTTAAGTCGAGGATCCGGGGAGCTGTTTTTT
TRBJ2-5 TRBD2 TRBV27 - CASRGGALSETQYF TGTGCCAGCCGGGGGGGCGCCCTATCCGAGACCCAGTACTTC
TRBJ2-3 TRBD1 TRBV5-4 - CASSLGQGATRF TGTGCCAGCAGCTTGGGACAGGGGGCCACGCGTTTT
TRBJ1-4 - TRBV28 - CASSASGSKLEKLFF TGTGCCAGCAGTGCTTCCGGCTCGAAGCTTGAAAAACTGTTTTTT
TRBJ1-2 - TRBV5-4 - CASSLAVQGTNYGYTF TGTGCCAGCAGCTTGGCAGTTCAGGGTACTAACTATGGCTACACCTTC
TRBJ2-1 TRBD2 TRBV28 - CASSLGGSEQFF TGTGCCAGCAGTCTGGGGGGGTCGGAGCAGTTCTTC
TRBJ1-5 - TRBV25-1 - CASRVGNQPQHF TGTGCCAGCAGAGTAGGCAATCAGCCCCAGCATTTT
TRBJ1-5 - TRBV25-1 - CASSEFGSNQPQHF TGTGCCAGCAGTGAATTCGGCAGCAATCAGCCCCAGCATTTT
TRBJ1-1 - TRBV23-1 - CASSQFARDEAFF TGCGCCAGCAGTCAATTTGCCAGGGATGAAGCTTTCTTT
TRBJ1-1 - TRBV18 - CASSPPDGVNTEAFF TGTGCCAGCTCACCCCCGGACGGCGTGAACACTGAAGCTTTCTTT
TRBJ2-7 - TRBV9 - CASSPLGVIGSYEQYF TGTGCCAGCAGCCCCCTAGGGGTTATTGGGTCCTACGAGCAGTACTTC
TRBJ2-7 - TRBV7-2 - CASSLVQPYEQYF TGTGCCAGCAGCTTAGTACAGCCCTACGAGCAGTACTTC
TRBJ2-1 - TRBV11-2 - CASSLEAGSTYNEQFF TGTGCCAGCAGCTTAGAGGCGGGATCTACCTACAATGAGCAGTTCTTC
TRBJ1-1 - TRBV5-1 - CASSLGMADTEAFF TGCGCCAGCAGCCTTGGTATGGCCGACACTGAAGCTTTCTTT
TRBJ2-5 - TRBV18 - CASSPRGRETQYF TGTGCCAGCTCACCAAGAGGGAGAGAGACCCAGTACTTC
TRBJ2-6 TRBD2 TRBV27 once CASSSDPGLGSGANVLTF TGTGCCAGCAGTTCCGACCCGGGACTAGGCTCTGGGGCCAACGTCCTGACTTTC
TRBJ2-7 - TRBV6-1 once CASSEALGTYEQYF TGTGCCAGCAGTGAAGCCCTCGGGACCTACGAGCAGTACTTC
TRBJ2-1 - TRBV5-1 - CASSSGPPGNEQFF TGCGCCAGCAGCTCCGGTCCCCCGGGGAATGAGCAGTTCTTC
TRBJ1-5 - TRBV5-5 - CASSLLYSNQPQHF TGTGCCAGCAGCTTGTTGTATAGCAATCAGCCCCAGCATTTT
TRBJ2-5 TRBD1 TRBV18 - CASSPGTGVRETQYF TGTGCCAGCTCACCAGGTACAGGGGTGCGAGAGACCCAGTACTTC
TRBJ2-3 - TRBV5-1 - CASSLGSGSTDTQYF TGCGCCAGCAGCTTGGGAAGCGGAAGCACAGATACGCAGTATTTT
TRBJ2-3 - TRBV5-1 - CASSRWTTPSTQYF TGCGCCAGCAGCCGATGGACTACCCCGAGTACGCAGTATTTT
TRBJ2-6 TRBD1 TRBV18 - CASSLPGQGTNVLTF TGTGCCAGCTCACTTCCGGGACAGGGTACCAACGTCCTGACTTTC
TRBJ1-5 - TRBV18 - CASSGQSNQPQHF TGTGCCAGCTCTGGGCAGAGCAATCAGCCCCAGCATTTT
TRBJ1-4 TRBD1 TRBV5-6 - CASSDADRGLLLFF TGTGCCAGCAGCGACGCGGACAGGGGCCTTCTTCTGTTTTTT
TRBJ2-7 TRBD1 TRBV9 - CASSRGQGGSYEQYF TGTGCCAGCAGCAGGGGACAGGGTGGTTCCTACGAGCAGTACTTC
TRBJ1-1 - TRBV5-8 - CASSLDLGEVNTEAFF TGTGCCAGCAGCTTGGATCTGGGGGAGGTGAACACTGAAGCTTTCTTT
TRBJ2-7 - TRBV5-1 - CASSLGVSGTGEQYF TGCGCCAGCAGCTTGGGGGTGTCAGGGACCGGAGAGCAGTACTTC
TRBJ2-1 TRBD1 TRBV11-2 - CASSLGRGLTYNEQFF TGTGCCAGCAGCTTAGGCAGGGGGCTTACCTACAATGAGCAGTTCTTC
TRBJ2-1 TRBD1 TRBV28 - CASSSGTGVHEQFF TGTGCCAGCAGTTCAGGGACAGGGGTCCATGAGCAGTTCTTC
TRBJ2-1 - TRBV18 - CASAPRRDNEQFF TGTGCCAGCGCTCCCCGGCGAGACAATGAGCAGTTCTTC
TRBJ2-3 TRBD2 TRBV5-1 - CASSFSPTSEASTDTQYF TGCGCCAGCAGCTTCTCCCCGACTAGCGAGGCTAGCACAGATACGCAGTATTTT
TRBJ2-1 - TRBV6-5 - CASSYSTGNEQFF TGTGCCAGCAGTTACTCGACGGGGAATGAGCAGTTCTTC
TRBJ1-5 TRBD1 TRBV10-3 - CATGTEQPQHF TGTGCCACCGGGACAGAGCAGCCCCAGCATTTT